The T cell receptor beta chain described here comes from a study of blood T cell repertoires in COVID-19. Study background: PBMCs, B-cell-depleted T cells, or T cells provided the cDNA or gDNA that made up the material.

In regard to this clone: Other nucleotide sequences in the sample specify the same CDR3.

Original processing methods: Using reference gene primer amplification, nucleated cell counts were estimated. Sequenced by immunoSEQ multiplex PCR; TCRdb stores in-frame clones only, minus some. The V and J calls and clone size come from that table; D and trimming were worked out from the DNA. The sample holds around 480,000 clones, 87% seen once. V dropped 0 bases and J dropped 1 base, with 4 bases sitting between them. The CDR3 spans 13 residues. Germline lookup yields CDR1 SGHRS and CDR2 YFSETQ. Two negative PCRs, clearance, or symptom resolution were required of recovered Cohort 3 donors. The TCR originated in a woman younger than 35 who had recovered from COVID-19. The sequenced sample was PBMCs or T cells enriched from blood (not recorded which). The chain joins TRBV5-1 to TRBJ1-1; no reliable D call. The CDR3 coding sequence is TGCGCCAGCAGCTTGGAGCAGAACACTGAAGCTTTCTTT. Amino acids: CASSLEQNTEAFF.